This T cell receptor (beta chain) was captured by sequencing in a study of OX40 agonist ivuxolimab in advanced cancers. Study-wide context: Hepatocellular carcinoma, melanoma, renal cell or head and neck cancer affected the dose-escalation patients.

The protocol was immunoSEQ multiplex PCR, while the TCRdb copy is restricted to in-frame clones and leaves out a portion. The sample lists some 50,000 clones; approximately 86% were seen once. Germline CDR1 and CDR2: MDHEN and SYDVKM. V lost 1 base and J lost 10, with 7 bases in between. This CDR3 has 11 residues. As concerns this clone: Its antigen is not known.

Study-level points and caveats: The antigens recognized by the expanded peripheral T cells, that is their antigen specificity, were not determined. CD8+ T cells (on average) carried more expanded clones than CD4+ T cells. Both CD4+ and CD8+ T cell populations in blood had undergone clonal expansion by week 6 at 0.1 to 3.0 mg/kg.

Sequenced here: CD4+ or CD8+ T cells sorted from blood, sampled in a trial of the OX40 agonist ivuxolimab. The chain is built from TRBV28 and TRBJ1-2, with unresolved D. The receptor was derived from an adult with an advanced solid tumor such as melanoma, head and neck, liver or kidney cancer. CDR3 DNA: TGTGCCAGCAGTTTATCCACCCACTACACCTTC. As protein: CASSLSTHYTF.